The next 23 T cell receptor beta chains were all read from a single sample in a study of T-cell memory formation after mild COVID-19. One entry per CDR3 protein, called by TCRdb with MiXCR from the 5' RACE reads. In the table there are over 400,000 distinct CDR3 sequences, less than 25% of which are singletons. Sequencing was done on a sample of PBMCs or a T cell subset sorted from them (not recorded which). These receptors came from an adult woman who had mild COVID-19 (a few samples of this study predate the infection). Cell type and time point are not known.

V and J are TRBV16 and TRBJ1-5; D not resolved. CDR1 KGHSY and CDR2 FQNENV come from the germline V gene. This CDR3 has 16 residues. Trimming cost V 0 bases and J 2 bases, with 11 bases left between them. The CDR3 loop is CASSQSSTVGNQPQHF. DNA for the CDR3: TGTGCCAGCAGCCAATCGAGTACAGTCGGCAATCAGCCCCAGCATTTT.

This clonotype showed up just once. This sequence joins TRBV6-6 and TRBJ2-5, with 9 bases that match TRBD2. Per the germline V gene, CDR1 is MNHNY and CDR2 is SVGAGI (reference sequence). V shed 11 bases and J 4 bases; nucleotides not matched to a gene: 11. This CDR3 has 14 residues. CDR3 sequence reads: CAGRTSVHGETQYF. In DNA form, the CDR3 reads TGTGCCGGTCGGACTAGCGTTCATGGAGAGACCCAGTACTTC.

V and J are TRBV5-4 and TRBJ2-5, with 10 bases matching TRBD2. Germline loops: CDR1 SGHNT, CDR2 YYREEE (reference sequence). The CDR3 runs 17 residues. The ends lost 4 bases at V and 6 bases at J; junction bases unmatched: 15. The DNA for the CDR3 is TGTGCCAGCAGCCCCTCCATTAGTAGCGGGGGGTTGAAGACCCAGTACTTC. Its protein product is CASSPSISSGGLKTQYF.

In its sample, this clonotype was seen many times. V and J are TRBV5-1 and TRBJ1-2; D may be TRBD1 (6 bases). Trimming cost V 4 bases and J 5 bases, with 15 bases left between them. CDR3 size: 14 residues. Germline CDR1 reads SGHRS; CDR2 reads YFSETQ. Written as DNA, the CDR3 is TGCGCCAGCAGCCCCCTGGACAGTTTTTATGGCTACACCTTC. It codes for CASSPLDSFYGYTF. The full variable domain, with the rest looked up from reference TRBV5-1 and TRBJ1-2, is KAGVTQTPRYLIKTRGQQVTLSCSPISGHRSVSWYQQTPGQGLQFLFEYFSETQRNKGNFPGRFSGRQFSNSRSEMNVSTLELGDSALYLCASSPLDSFYGYTFGSGTRLTVV.

There are a few counts of this clonotype. This rearrangement joins TRBV5-1 to TRBJ2-7; D possibly uses TRBD1 or TRBD2 (5 bases each). The germline CDR1 and CDR2 sequences are SGHRS and YFSETQ. The V end lost 4 bases, the J end lost 3 bases, and 11 bases lay between the germline ends. The CDR3 totals 13 residues. CDR3 loop: CASSTGPNYEQYF. CDR3 bases: TGCGCCAGCAGCACGGGACCGAACTACGAGCAGTACTTC.

The chain carries TRBV4-1 and TRBJ2-4, with 7 bases aligning to TRBD2. The germline CDR1 and CDR2 sequences are MGHRA and YSYEKL. V shed 0 bases and J 13 bases; nucleotides not matched to a gene: 6. The CDR3 contains 13 residues. The CDR3 DNA reads TGCGCCAGCAGCCAAGATGGTGGGGAGGGCCAGTACTTC. Its protein is CASSQDGGEGQYF.

Points on this clonotype: Since the CDR3 does not end with the conserved phenylalanine or tryptophan, this likely comes from a read error. It is unclear where the CDR3 begins or ends on the DNA, so no DNA is shown, and the CDR3 is as TCRdb lists it. The chain employs TRBV6-1 and TRBJ2-1; the table's D call TRBD1 went unverified against the DNA. The length of the CDR3 is 12 amino acids, counting both ends. The V gene's germline CDR1 is MNHNS and CDR2 SASEGT. CDR3 sequence: CASSDTGTGPSV.

This clonotype was detected a few times. This sequence joins TRBV7-2 and TRBJ2-3; weak D call: TRBD1 (6 bases). Germline assignment: CDR1 SGHTA and CDR2 FQGNSA. V shed 5 bases and J shed 5 bases, with 14 bases lying between them. This CDR3 region has 14 residues. CDR3 coding DNA: TGTGCCAGCAGCCCCGACAGGTTCCTAGATACGCAGTATTTT. Its protein product is CASSPDRFLDTQYF.

This clonotype occurred a few times. CDR3 nucleotides: TGTGCCAGCAGCTTAGTCGGGACAGGGGATCAAGAGACCCAGTACTTC. Its translation: CASSLVGTGDQETQYF. The genes are TRBV7-2 and TRBJ2-5; TRBD1 agrees at 10 bases. The trim removed 1 base at V and 2 bases at J, leaving 4 bases unmatched. Germline-derived CDR1 and CDR2 are SGHTA and FQGNSA. The CDR3 has 16 residues.

The chain employs TRBV15 and TRBJ2-7, with 12 bases aligning to TRBD2. V gave up 4 bases and J gave up 0 bases; unmatched junction bases: 1. Germline CDR1 is LNHNV and CDR2 is YYDKDF (reference sequence). The CDR3 covers 15 residues. The CDR3 sequence: CATSKTSGSSYEQYF. Written as DNA, the CDR3 is TGTGCCACCAGCAAGACTAGCGGGAGCTCCTACGAGCAGTACTTC.

This sequence joins TRBV2 and TRBJ2-5; D remains unclear. V lost 4 bases, J lost 6 bases, and 9 bases lay in between. CDR1 SNHLY and CDR2 FYNNEI come from the germline V gene. The CDR3 runs to 12 residues. In DNA, the CDR3 is TGTGCCAGCAGTGCCCTGACAAAGACCCAGTACTTC. Its translation: CASSALTKTQYF. Looking up the rest from reference TRBV2 and TRBJ2-5 gives the full variable domain: EPEVTQTPSHQVTQMGQEVILRCVPISNHLYFYWYRQILGQKVEFLVSFYNNEISEKSEIFDDQFSVERPDGSNFTLKIRSTKLEDSAMYFCASSALTKTQYFGPGTRLLVL.

This clonotype was counted a few times. The chain combines TRBV24-1 with TRBJ2-1; D possibly corresponds to TRBD2 (5 bases). Germline CDR1 reads KGHDR; CDR2 reads SFDVKD. The CDR3 runs 15 residues. V was cut by 3 bases and J by 7 bases, with 15 bases left in between. The DNA of the CDR3 is TGTGCCACCAGTGATCCTGGTCCGTCGGGGAATGAGCAGTTCTTC. It specifies CATSDPGPSGNEQFF.

The sample holds a few counts of this clonotype. The chain has TRBV2 and TRBJ2-1; perhaps TRBD2 as D (6 bases). This CDR3 spans 12 amino acids. Germline V CDR1 and CDR2: SNHLY, FYNNEI. Between the trimmed V and J ends, which lost 6 bases and 9 bases, there was a span of 12 bases. The CDR3 DNA reads as TGTGCCAGCAGGGTAATGGGGGGTGAGCAGTTCTTC. Amino acids: CASRVMGGEQFF.

The rearrangement links TRBV5-4 to TRBJ2-7, with D maybe TRBD2 (6 bases). Germline V gene data show CDR1 as SGHNT and CDR2 as YYREEE (reference sequence). The CDR3 contains 15 residues. Trimming took 4 bases from V and 4 from J, leaving 18 bases between them. The CDR3 bases are TGTGCCAGCAGCCCGAGACTAGGGGTTGGATACGAGCAGTACTTC. Translation: CASSPRLGVGYEQYF. Full variable domain (missing parts from reference TRBV5-4 and TRBJ2-7): ETGVTQSPTHLIKTRGQQVTLRCSSQSGHNTVSWYQQALGQGPQFIFQYYREEENGRGNFPPRFSGLQFPNYSSELNVNALELDDSALYLCASSPRLGVGYEQYFGPGTRLTVT.

The chain uses TRBV29-1 and TRBJ2-3, with 7 bases identical to TRBD1. Germline trimming cut 4 bases from V and 3 bases from J; bases unmatched to any gene: 1. The CDR3 is made up of 12 amino acids. Germline CDR1 SQVTM, CDR2 ANQGSEA. The CDR3 coding sequence is TGCAGCGTTGGACAGGGAACAGATACGCAGTATTTT. It is translated as CSVGQGTDTQYF.

V gene TRBV7-9 combines with J gene TRBJ2-5; D gene unclear. V lost 4 bases and J lost 0, with 12 bases in between. The CDR3 spans 15 residues. Germline CDR1 and CDR2: SEHNR and FQNEAQ (reference sequence). The CDR3 loop reads CASSSARMYQETQYF. CDR3 sequence (DNA): TGTGCCAGCAGCTCCGCCCGGATGTACCAAGAGACCCAGTACTTC. Looking up the rest from reference TRBV7-9 and TRBJ2-5 gives the full variable domain: DTGVSQNPRHKITKRGQNVTFRCDPISEHNRLYWYRQTLGQGPEFLTYFQNEAQLEKSRLLSDRFSAERPKGSFSTLEIQRTEQGDSAMYLCASSSARMYQETQYFGPGTRLLVL.

There are a few counts of this clonotype. This chain connects TRBV7-9 to TRBJ2-1, with D unclear. V lost 5 bases to trimming and J lost 10 bases, with 18 bases between them. Germline V gives CDR1 SEHNR, CDR2 FQNEAQ (reference sequence). The CDR3 totals 14 residues. CDR3 region: CASSLSSLLLEQFF. CDR3 nucleotide sequence: TGTGCCAGCAGCCTTTCCTCATTGCTCTTAGAGCAGTTCTTC.

In this sample, this clonotype turned up a few times. This sequence joins TRBV12-3 or TRBV12-4 and TRBJ2-3, with TRBD1 matching over 12 bases. J gave up 7 bases and V 6 bases, and 20 bases lay outside the gene matches. This CDR3 is 19 amino acids long. The CDR3 here is CASSPGDRGPAGGPYTQYF. In DNA, the CDR3 is TGTGCCAGCAGCCCCGGGGACAGGGGGCCAGCGGGGGGCCCTTATACGCAGTATTTT.

This clonotype was seen only a few times. The CDR3 sequence: CSVEGMDRYNEQFF. For the CDR3, the DNA is TGCAGCGTTGAGGGAATGGACAGATACAATGAGCAGTTCTTC. The chain carries TRBV29-1 and TRBJ2-1; tentative D call: TRBD1 (6 bases). The CDR3 extends over 14 amino acids. V lost 3 bases to trimming and J lost 4 bases, with 13 bases between them. CDR1 SQVTM and CDR2 ANQGSEA come from the germline V gene.

V gene TRBV6-1 combines with J gene TRBJ2-3, with TRBD2 matching 7 bases. Germline-derived CDR1 and CDR2 are MNHNS and SASEGT. The CDR3 length is 16 residues. J lost 3 bases, V lost 4 bases, and 10 bases had no gene match. CDR3 in amino acids: CASSVSPGGVTDTQYF. CDR3 in DNA: TGTGCCAGCAGTGTATCCCCTGGGGGGGTTACAGATACGCAGTATTTT.

The chain links TRBV30 to TRBJ1-3, with 7 bases identical to TRBD1. The germline V gene encodes CDR1 GTSNPN and CDR2 SVGIG (reference sequence). Trimming at V came to 4 bases and at J to 5 bases, leaving 8 bases not matched to a gene. The CDR3 length is 14 residues. The CDR3 DNA reads TGTGCCTGGACCCCTGGGACAGCCAGAAACACCATATATTTT. Protein: CAWTPGTARNTIYF.

This clonotype occurred a few times. The genes are TRBV20-1 and TRBJ2-7; weak D call: TRBD2 (6 bases). The CDR3 has 13 amino acids. CDR1 is DFQATT, CDR2 SNEGSKA, per germline (reference sequence). Trimming stripped 5 bases from V and 4 bases from J, with 15 bases between. The CDR3, as DNA: TGCAGTGCTCACCGAGGAGGGAGTTACGAGCAGTACTTC. Protein: CSAHRGGSYEQYF.

This clonotype was recorded a few times. This sequence joins TRBV5-1 and TRBJ2-2; D not certain. CDR3 size: 15 residues. Germline V gene data show CDR1 as SGHRS and CDR2 as YFSETQ. V was clipped by 0 bases and J by 4 bases, with 10 bases between them. In nucleotides, the CDR3 is TGCGCCAGCAGCTTGGAACCGTCGAGCACCGGGGAGCTGTTTTTT. This encodes CASSLEPSSTGELFF.